This entry lists 9 T cell receptor beta chains sequenced from one sample in a study of cytomegalovirus exposure and HLA in healthy donors. Primers for the PCR totalled 60 Vbeta and 13 Jbeta. TCRdb's copy holds only in-frame clones and misses some; the assay was immunoSEQ multiplex PCR. The sample lists about 100,000 clones, 60% to 80% seen once, with about 4.3% in the top ten. Sequencing was carried out using PBMCs. These receptors were taken from a woman aged 18-29 years in good health and CMV-seropositive.

The chain carries TRBV30 and TRBJ2-3; maybe TRBD1 (6 bases). CDR1 is GTSNPN and CDR2 is SVGIG in the germline V gene (reference sequence). Deletions cut 3 bases from V and 3 bases from J, with 19 bases between. This CDR3 is 16 amino acids long. CDR3 coding DNA: TGTGCCTGGAGACCAAGACAGGTCCTACGAACAGATACGCAGTATTTT. This translates into CAWRPRQVLRTDTQYF.

V is TRBV7-2 and J is TRBJ2-5; 9 bases agree with TRBD1. This CDR3 contains 16 residues. Trimming cost V 7 bases and J 1 base; bases outside gene matches: 10. Germline V gene sequence: CDR1 SGHTA, CDR2 FQGNSA. The CDR3 here is CASTDPDRGAQETQYF. CDR3 coding DNA: TGTGCCAGCACCGACCCGGACAGGGGAGCCCAAGAGACCCAGTACTTC.

This clone was found once. The genes are TRBV28 and TRBJ1-4; TRBD1 matches at 9 bases. The CDR3 totals 14 residues. Unmatched junction bases numbered 9, after V lost 8 bases and J lost 8 bases. The germline V gene has CDR1 MDHEN and CDR2 SYDVKM. CDR3 nucleotide sequence: TGTGCCAGCTGTACAGGGGGCGTTGGCGAAAAACTGTTTTTT. Translating it yields CASCTGGVGEKLFF.

V usage is TRBV30 and J usage is TRBJ2-2; D possibly corresponds to TRBD1 (5 bases). The germline V and J ends were trimmed by 1 base and 4 bases, with 10 bases remaining between them. Germline CDR1 reads GTSNPN; CDR2 reads SVGIG (reference sequence). The CDR3 extends over 14 amino acids. The CDR3 protein is CAWSAQGSTGELFF. The CDR3 coding sequence is TGTGCCTGGAGTGCCCAGGGAAGCACCGGGGAGCTGTTTTTT.

V usage is TRBV6-4 and J usage is TRBJ1-2; D remains ambiguous. Germline CDR1 and CDR2: MRHNA and SNTAGT. V dropped 2 bases and J dropped 6 bases, with 10 bases sitting between them. The CDR3 extends over 13 amino acids. The CDR3 DNA reads TGTGCCAGCAGTGACAGCGGGGAGAATGGCTACACCTTC. Translated, it gives CASSDSGENGYTF.

V gene TRBV27 combines with J gene TRBJ2-3; D might be TRBD2 (6 bases). CDR1 is MNHEY, CDR2 SMNVEV, per germline (reference sequence). The V gene lost 2 bases and the J gene lost 2 bases, with 14 bases spanning the gap. CDR3 size: 16 residues. The CDR3 bases are TGTGCCAGCAGTTTACGGGCTAGCGACATCACAGATACGCAGTATTTT. Its protein product is CASSLRASDITDTQYF.

This clone appeared a single time. The chain combines TRBV5-1 with TRBJ2-7, with D perhaps TRBD1 (6 bases). Trimming left V 0 bases short and J 5 bases short, with 15 bases between. The CDR3 spans 15 residues. Germline assignment: CDR1 SGHRS and CDR2 YFSETQ. The CDR3 nucleotides are TGCGCCAGCAGCTTGGCCGGGACAATCCCTAACGAGCAGTACTTC. Protein product: CASSLAGTIPNEQYF. Combining the CDR3 with reference TRBV5-1 and TRBJ2-7 gives the whole variable domain KAGVTQTPRYLIKTRGQQVTLSCSPISGHRSVSWYQQTPGQGLQFLFEYFSETQRNKGNFPGRFSGRQFSNSRSEMNVSTLELGDSALYLCASSLAGTIPNEQYFGPGTRLTVT.

V and J are TRBV20-1 and TRBJ2-7; 7 bases fit TRBD2. This CDR3 is built from 11 residues. Germline CDR1 and CDR2: DFQATT and SNEGSKA (reference sequence). The V and J ends lost 6 bases and 4 bases, in that order; junction bases with no gene match: 3. CDR3 region: CSAGRAYEQYF. In nucleotides, the CDR3 is TGCAGTGCAGGGAGGGCGTACGAGCAGTACTTC.

V usage is TRBV4-3 and J usage is TRBJ2-7; 12 bases match TRBD2. Looked up from germline, CDR1 is LGHNA and CDR2 is YSLEER. This CDR3 contains 15 residues. Trimming at V came to 1 base and at J to 6 bases, leaving 4 bases not matched to a gene. The CDR3 is CASSQVLAGGLEQYF. CDR3 bases: TGCGCCAGCAGCCAAGTCCTAGCGGGAGGGCTCGAGCAGTACTTC.